The clone carrying this T cell receptor (beta chain) was seen more than once but under ten times. Antigen specificity is unknown. The data were taken from a study of blood T cells in healthy people across ages. Isolating PBMCs gave at least 6 million of these cells per sample. PCR was performed a second time for about 7 to 12 cycles using a sample-barcoded 5' primer and a J-beta primer mix. Carrying 12 random nucleotides, a template-switch adaptor labeled each individual cDNA molecule. TCRdb redid the calling of the 5' RACE reads with MiXCR, one entry per CDR3 protein. The data hold fewer than 700,000 distinct CDR3 sequences, with around 48% observed a single time. Study-level findings and limits: CMV status of donors was not determined, possibly confounding expanded clonotype changes. Investigators treated diversity estimates from one million T cells as underestimates.

The receptor comes from a man of 80 years or more in good health. The specimen was blood.

The CDR3 DNA is TGTGCCAGCAGTGCCGACCCCGCGGCAGGGGAGCAGTACTTC. Translated, it gives CASSADPAAGEQYF. J is TRBJ2-5 and V is TRBV6-6; D may be TRBD1 (6 bases). Germline CDR1 MNHNY, CDR2 SVGAGI (reference sequence). The CDR3 is 14 residues long. V lost 5 bases and J lost 11, with 21 bases in between.